This TCR beta chain derives from a study of cytomegalovirus exposure and HLA in healthy donors. Points on this clone: Its target is unknown.

Despite likely unrecorded immune exposures, the donors were nominally healthy at the time of sampling. The study ran its PCR with 60 Vbeta and 13 Jbeta primers. Only in-frame clones appear in the TCRdb table, and some are missing; sequencing was by immunoSEQ multiplex PCR. The sample carries some 120,000 clones, over 60% recorded once. Study findings and constraints: More clonal expansion characterized HLA-associated TCR beta chains than equally common others in a later analysis. A later analysis linked a missense DCLRE1C variant to TCR beta V- and J-gene trimming. A classifier reportedly called cytomegalovirus status with high sensitivity and specificity.

V gave up 0 bases and J gave up 3 bases, with 10 bases separating them. CDR3 length: 14 residues. CDR1 is SGDLS, CDR2 YYNGEE, per germline. The receptor comes from a human donor in good health. The specimen sequenced was PBMCs. The J gene is TRBJ2-7, the V gene TRBV9; TRBD1 is a possible D gene (5 bases). Written as DNA, the CDR3 is TGTGCCAGCAGCGTAGCACAGACAGACTACGAGCAGTACTTC. Its protein is CASSVAQTDYEQYF. Supplemented by reference TRBV9 and TRBJ2-7, the full variable domain reads DSGVTQTPKHLITATGQRVTLRCSPRSGDLSVYWYQQSLDQGLQFLIQYYNGEERAKGNILERFSAQQFPDLHSELNLSSLELGDSALYFCASSVAQTDYEQYFGPGTRLTVT.